This T cell receptor beta chain comes out of a study of shared clonotypes between healthy human individuals. Study-wide results and caveats: Donor clonotype sharing was expected to depend on sequencing depth. Relative to clonotypes present in all four donors, those not shared had lower generation probabilities. The study drew on few donors, limiting represented genetic and exposure-history diversity.

Concerning this clone itself: Its antigen remains unidentified.

TCRdb keeps only in-frame clones here, not all; method: immunoSEQ multiplex PCR. The sample lists roughly 2.5 million clones, just over 90% occurring once. A CD45RA-negative memory subset and a CD45RA+ naive subset were separated from the CD4+ cells. The V gene end was trimmed by 1 base and the J gene end by 7 bases; junction bases not matched to a gene: 9. Looked up from germline, CDR1 is MDHEN and CDR2 is SYDVKM. This CDR3 contains 17 residues. This TCR came from a man between 18 and 29 years old in good health. The chain carries TRBV28 and TRBJ1-6; 8 nucleotides align to TRBD1. The sequenced sample was naive CD4+ T cells sorted from blood. Described subset: CD45RA+ positively selected. The CDR3 nucleotides are TGTGCCAGCAGTTTATTTGCAGGGGGCGCGGAGAATTCACCCCTCCACTTT. Its translation is CASSLFAGGAENSPLHF. The full variable domain, with the rest looked up from reference TRBV28 and TRBJ1-6, is DVKVTQSSRYLVKRTGEKVFLECVQDMDHENMFWYRQDPGLGLRLIYFSYDVKMKEKGDIPEGYSVSREKKERFSLILESASTNQTSMYLCASSLFAGGAENSPLHFGNGTRLTVT.